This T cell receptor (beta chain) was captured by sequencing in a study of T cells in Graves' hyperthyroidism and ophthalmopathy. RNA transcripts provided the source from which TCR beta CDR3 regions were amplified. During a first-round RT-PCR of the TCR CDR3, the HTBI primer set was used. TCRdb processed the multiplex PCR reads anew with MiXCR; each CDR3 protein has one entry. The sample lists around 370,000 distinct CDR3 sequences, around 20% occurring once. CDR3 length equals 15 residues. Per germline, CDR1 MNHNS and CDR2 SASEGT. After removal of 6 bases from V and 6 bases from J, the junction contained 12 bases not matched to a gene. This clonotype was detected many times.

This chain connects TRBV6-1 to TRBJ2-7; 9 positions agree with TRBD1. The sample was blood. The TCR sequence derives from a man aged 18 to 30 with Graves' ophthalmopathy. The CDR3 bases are TGTGCCAGCAGGGGGGAGAAACAGGGGGCGAGCGAGCAGTACTTC. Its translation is CASRGEKQGASEQYF.